The 20 T cell receptor beta chains below were found in one sample sequenced in a study of CD8 T cells in Susac syndrome. An input of about 0.5 to 1 ug of RNA was subjected to reverse transcription using random hexamers. TCRdb recomputed calls from the immunoSEQ multiplex PCR reads with MiXCR, one row per CDR3 protein. The profile covers about 250,000 distinct CDR3 sequences, with approximately 92% appearing a single time and less than 0.075% taken by the ten largest. What was sequenced was CD4+ T cells from PBMCs. The receptor source for this set is a human donor with multiple sclerosis.

The rearrangement uses TRBV29-1 and TRBJ2-7; 9 bases fit TRBD1. After removal of 7 bases from V and 2 bases from J, the junction contained 21 bases not matched to a gene. This CDR3 is built from 18 residues. CDR1 SQVTM and CDR2 ANQGSEA come from the germline V gene. CDR3 in amino acids: CSAERDRAYTPGAYEQYV. The CDR3 region has the DNA TGCAGCGCCGAAAGGGACAGGGCCTATACCCCAGGGGCCTACGAGCAGTACGTC.

The chain is built from TRBV30 and TRBJ2-5; 10 bases are a match to TRBD2. The length of the CDR3 is 15 residues. CDR1 is GTSNPN and CDR2 is SVGIG in the germline V gene (reference sequence). V lost 6 bases to trimming and J lost 2 bases; unmatched junction nucleotides: 9. CDR3 sequence (DNA): TGTGCCTGCCTTCCGGGACTAGCGTATCAAGAGACCCAGTACTTC. Amino acid sequence: CACLPGLAYQETQYF.

CDR3 protein: CATLVRADYEQYF. The CDR3 DNA sequence: TGTGCCACCCTGGTCAGGGCAGATTACGAGCAGTACTTC. The chain employs TRBV28 and TRBJ2-7; a possible D gene is TRBD1 (5 bases). The germline V gene has CDR1 MDHEN and CDR2 SYDVKM. The CDR3 length is 13 residues. V gave up 10 bases and J gave up 4 bases, with 17 bases separating them.

The gene calls are TRBV6-1 and TRBJ2-7, with D perhaps TRBD2 (6 bases). Trimming removed 1 base at V and 9 bases at J, with 10 bases between. This CDR3 has 12 amino acids. CDR1 and CDR2 (germline): MNHNS, SASEGT. The CDR3 sequence is CASSEGEGGQYV. The CDR3 bases are TGTGCCAGCAGTGAAGGAGAGGGAGGGCAGTACGTC.

V is TRBV3-1 and J is TRBJ2-5, with 7 bases matching TRBD1. Per germline, CDR1 LGHDT and CDR2 YNNKEL (reference sequence). This CDR3 has 15 amino acids. V lost 0 bases to trimming and J lost 7 bases; unmatched junction nucleotides: 8. The CDR3: CASSQDVGTVGTQYF. CDR3 nucleotide sequence: TGTGCCAGCAGCCAAGATGTGGGGACAGTAGGGACCCAGTACTTC.

J is TRBJ2-1 and V is TRBV5-1; 7 bases match TRBD2. The CDR3 is 13 amino acids. From germline, CDR1 is SGHRS and CDR2 YFSETQ. V shed 7 bases and J 16 bases; nucleotides not matched to a gene: 17. The CDR3 bases are TGCGCCAGCGGCCCGGGGGGACTCCAACGCGTATTCTTC. This translates into CASGPGGLQRVFF.

The J gene is TRBJ2-7, the V gene TRBV10-3; maybe TRBD1 (6 bases). Germline loops: CDR1 ENHRY, CDR2 SYGVKD. The CDR3 consists of 14 residues. The V and J ends lost 2 bases and 3 bases respectively, with 11 bases between them. The CDR3: CAISEGGSYYEQYV. CDR3 sequence (DNA): TGTGCCATCAGTGAGGGGGGCAGCTACTACGAGCAGTACGTC.

The rearrangement uses TRBV2 and TRBJ2-6; D might be TRBD1 or TRBD2, each matching 6 bases. V gave up 6 bases and J gave up 0 bases, with 18 bases separating them. The V gene's germline CDR1 is SNHLY and CDR2 FYNNEI. This CDR3 has 18 amino acids. Here the CDR3 DNA reads TGTGCCAGCAGAGCTGGGGGGCTGCAAAGCTCTGGGGCCAACGTCCTGACTTTC. This encodes CASRAGGLQSSGANVLTF.

The gene calls are TRBV19 and TRBJ1-3; 8 bases line up with TRBD1. Trimming at V came to 7 bases and at J to 0 bases, leaving 14 bases not matched to a gene. Looked up from germline, CDR1 is LNHDA and CDR2 is SQIVND (reference sequence). The CDR3 contains 18 residues. The CDR3 here is CASTLGPTGASSGNTIYF. In nucleotides, the CDR3 is TGTGCCAGTACCTTAGGCCCGACAGGGGCTTCCTCTGGAAACACCATATATTTT.

This chain connects TRBV29-1 to TRBJ1-3; D call uncertain. Trimming took 4 bases from V and 0 from J, leaving 10 bases between them. Germline V gene sequence: CDR1 SQVTM, CDR2 ANQGSEA. The CDR3 runs 14 residues. CDR3 in DNA: TGCAGCGTTGGGGCAGGAGACTCTGGAAACACCATATATTTT. Translated, it gives CSVGAGDSGNTIYF. The full variable domain, rest sourced from reference TRBV29-1 and TRBJ1-3, is SAVISQKPSRDICQRGTSLTIQCQVDSQVTMMFWYRQQPGQSLTLIATANQGSEATYESGFVIDKFPISRPNLTFSTLTVSNMSPEDSSIYLCSVGAGDSGNTIYFGEGSWLTVV.

This chain connects TRBV20-1 to TRBJ1-6; the match to TRBD1 covers 10 bases. This CDR3 comprises 14 residues. Germline-derived CDR1 and CDR2 are DFQATT and SNEGSKA (reference sequence). The junction had 7 bases not matched to a gene; V was cut back by 5 bases and J by 9 bases. The CDR3 bases are TGCAGTGCTGGCGACAGGGGGCTCGGTTCACCCCTCCACTTT. Translating gives CSAGDRGLGSPLHF.

The chain employs TRBV12-3 or TRBV12-4 and TRBJ2-6, with D uncertain. V dropped 5 bases and J dropped 3 bases, with 11 bases sitting between them. The CDR3 contains 15 residues. The CDR3 nucleotides read TGTGCCAGCAGTCACGATGAAATTGGGGCCAACGTCCTGACTTTC. It translates to CASSHDEIGANVLTF.

V and J are TRBV29-1 and TRBJ1-2, with D maybe TRBD1 (5 bases). V was trimmed by 4 bases and J by 4 bases, leaving 13 bases between them. CDR3 length equals 13 residues. Looked up from germline, CDR1 is SQVTM and CDR2 is ANQGSEA. This CDR3 is CSVVNPGRYGYTF. In DNA form, the CDR3 reads TGCAGCGTTGTGAACCCGGGGCGCTATGGCTACACCTTC. The full variable domain, rest sourced from reference TRBV29-1 and TRBJ1-2, is SAVISQKPSRDICQRGTSLTIQCQVDSQVTMMFWYRQQPGQSLTLIATANQGSEATYESGFVIDKFPISRPNLTFSTLTVSNMSPEDSSIYLCSVVNPGRYGYTFGSGTRLTVV.

The chain uses TRBV21-1 and TRBJ2-3; the table's D call of TRBD2 was not tested on the DNA. TRBV21-1 is deemed a pseudogene. The CDR3 covers 16 residues. The DNA of the CDR3 is TGTGCCAGCAGCAAAGGGGGACTAGCGGAAACAGATACGCAGTATTTT. It is translated as CASSKGGLAETDTQYF.

CDR3: CSARASVPEGYTF. DNA of the CDR3: TGCAGTGCTAGAGCGTCAGTCCCCGAGGGCTACACCTTC. The gene calls are TRBV20-1 and TRBJ1-2; D ambiguous. Germline V gene sequence: CDR1 DFQATT, CDR2 SNEGSKA (reference sequence). The length of the CDR3 is 13 residues. Trimming left V 1 base short and J 8 bases short, with 14 bases between.

V and J are TRBV4-1 and TRBJ1-1, with 8 bases matching TRBD1. The CDR3 runs to 11 residues. Germline V gene sequence: CDR1 MGHRA, CDR2 YSYEKL. Trimming cost V 6 bases and J 12 bases; bases outside gene matches: 6. The CDR3 here is CASRKGTGTFF. DNA for the CDR3: TGCGCCAGCAGAAAGGGGACAGGAACTTTCTTT.

The V gene is TRBV6-5, the J gene TRBJ1-6; possible D gene TRBD1, 6 bases. V lost 0 bases to trimming and J lost 5 bases, with 14 bases between them. There are 17 residues in the CDR3. Germline CDR1 reads MNHEY; CDR2 reads SVGAGI. The CDR3 sequence is CASSYSSNRANNSPLHF. The CDR3 DNA is TGTGCCAGCAGTTACTCCTCTAACAGGGCCAATAATTCACCCCTCCACTTT.

The chain uses TRBV6-6 and TRBJ2-5; maybe TRBD2 (7 bases). Trimming pared 5 bases from V and 5 bases from J, leaving 21 bases between. The CDR3 totals 16 residues. Germline CDR1 is MNHNY and CDR2 is SVGAGI (reference sequence). The CDR3 loop reads CASSRQRGAGLETQYF. The CDR3, as DNA: TGTGCCAGCAGTCGACAACGGGGGGCGGGTTTGGAGACCCAGTACTTC.

This chain uses TRBV7-9 with TRBJ2-2, with a possible D match to TRBD1 (5 bases). Germline loops: CDR1 SEHNR, CDR2 FQNEAQ (reference sequence). V shed 4 bases and J shed 2 bases, with 14 bases lying between them. This CDR3 is 16 amino acids long. The CDR3 bases are TGTGCCAGCAGCTCCGCCGACAGACTTAACACCGGGGAGCTGTTTTTT. Encoded protein: CASSSADRLNTGELFF. Complete variable domain (other parts from reference TRBV7-9 and TRBJ2-2): DTGVSQNPRHKITKRGQNVTFRCDPISEHNRLYWYRQTLGQGPEFLTYFQNEAQLEKSRLLSDRFSAERPKGSFSTLEIQRTEQGDSAMYLCASSSADRLNTGELFFGEGSRLTVL.

This clonotype occurred a few times. The V call is TRBV20-1, the J call TRBJ1-5; D is possibly TRBD1 (5 bases). There are 12 residues in the CDR3. Germline assignment: CDR1 DFQATT and CDR2 SNEGSKA (reference sequence). The V gene lost 6 bases and the J gene lost 6 bases, with 12 bases spanning the gap. CDR3 sequence reads: CSAGGAGQPQHF. The DNA of the CDR3 is TGCAGTGCCGGAGGGGCGGGTCAGCCCCAGCATTTT.